This T cell receptor beta chain was obtained from a study of metastatic and nonmetastatic thyroid tumors. Study-level background: Repertoire data that came from the blood and tumor or nodule tissue of malignant and benign thyroid patients were compared.

By proportion, this clone is medium-sized. The entire patient cohort was treatment-naive prior to thyroid surgery. Germline CDR1 is LNHDA and CDR2 is SQIVND (reference sequence). V gave up 6 bases and J gave up 0 bases, with 12 bases separating them. The CDR3 contains 14 residues. TCRdb re-called clones from the PCR reads using MiXCR. The sample includes under 7,500 clones, roughly 3% of them seen just once. Sequencing was done on a sample of tumor tissue. This TCR was recovered from a female donor with papillary thyroid cancer or a benign thyroid nodule (not recorded which). Some clones in this sample may be carry-over from other donors' samples. The chain uses TRBV19 and TRBJ2-7; D is undetermined. The CDR3 region has the DNA TGTGCCAGTAGACAACAGATAAGCTCCTACGAGCAGTACTTC. Translating it yields CASRQQISSYEQYF.